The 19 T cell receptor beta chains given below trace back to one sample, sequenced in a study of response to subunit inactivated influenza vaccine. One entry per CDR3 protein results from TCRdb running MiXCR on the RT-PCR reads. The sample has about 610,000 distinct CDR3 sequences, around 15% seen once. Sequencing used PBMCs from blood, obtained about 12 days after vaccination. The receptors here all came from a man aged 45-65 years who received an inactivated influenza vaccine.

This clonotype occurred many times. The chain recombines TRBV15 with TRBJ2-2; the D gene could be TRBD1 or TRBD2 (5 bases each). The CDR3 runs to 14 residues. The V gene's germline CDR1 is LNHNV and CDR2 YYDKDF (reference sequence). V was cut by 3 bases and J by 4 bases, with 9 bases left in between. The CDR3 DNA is TGTGCCACCAGCAGTGAGAGGGGCACCGGGGAGCTGTTTTTT. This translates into CATSSERGTGELFF.

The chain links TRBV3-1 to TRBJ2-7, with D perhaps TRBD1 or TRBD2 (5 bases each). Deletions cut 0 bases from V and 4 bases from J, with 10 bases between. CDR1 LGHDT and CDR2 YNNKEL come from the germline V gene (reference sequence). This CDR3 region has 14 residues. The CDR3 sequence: CASSQEPGSYEQYF. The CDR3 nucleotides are TGTGCCAGCAGCCAAGAGCCAGGGAGTTACGAGCAGTACTTC.

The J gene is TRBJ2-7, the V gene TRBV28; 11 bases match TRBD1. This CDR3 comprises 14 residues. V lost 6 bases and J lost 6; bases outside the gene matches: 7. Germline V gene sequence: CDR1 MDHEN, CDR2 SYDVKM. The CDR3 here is CASSRSGTGGEQYF. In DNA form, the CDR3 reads TGTGCCAGCAGCCGATCCGGGACAGGGGGCGAGCAGTACTTC.

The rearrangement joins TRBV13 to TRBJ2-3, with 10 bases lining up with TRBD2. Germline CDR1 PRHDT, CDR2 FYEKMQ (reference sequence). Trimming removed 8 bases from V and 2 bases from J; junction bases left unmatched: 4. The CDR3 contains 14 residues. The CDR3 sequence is CASGGLADTDTQYF. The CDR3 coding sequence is TGTGCCAGCGGCGGACTAGCGGACACAGATACGCAGTATTTT.

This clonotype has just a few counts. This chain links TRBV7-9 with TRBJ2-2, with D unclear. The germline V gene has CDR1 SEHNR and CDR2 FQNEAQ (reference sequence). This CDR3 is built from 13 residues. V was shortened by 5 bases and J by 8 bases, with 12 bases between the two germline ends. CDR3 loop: CASSPVSGGELFF. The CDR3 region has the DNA TGTGCCAGCAGCCCCGTTTCAGGAGGGGAGCTGTTTTTT.

In nucleotides, the CDR3 is TGTGCCAGCAGCCCGACAGTAGCCAAAAACATTCAGTACTTC. As protein: CASSPTVAKNIQYF. The V call is TRBV11-2, the J call TRBJ2-4, with a possible D match to TRBD1 (5 bases). V lost 5 bases and J lost 0, with 8 bases in between. This CDR3 is built from 14 residues. The germline CDR1 and CDR2 sequences are SGHAT and FQNNGV.

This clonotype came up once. The CDR3, as DNA: TGTGCCAGCAGTACCACCGGGACAGGGCGATCACCCCTCCACTTT. As protein: CASSTTGTGRSPLHF. The chain recombines TRBV6-2 or TRBV6-3 with TRBJ1-6; TRBD1 matches 9 bases. CDR3 length: 15 residues. In germline, CDR1 is MNHEY, CDR2 SVGEGT. V was clipped by 5 bases and J by 10 bases; unmatched bases: 9.

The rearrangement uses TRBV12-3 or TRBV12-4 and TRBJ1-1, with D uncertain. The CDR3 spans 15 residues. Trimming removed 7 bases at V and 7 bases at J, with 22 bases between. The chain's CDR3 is CASIPPWTEDREAFF. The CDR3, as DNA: TGTGCCAGCATACCGCCATGGACTGAGGACCGTGAAGCTTTCTTT.

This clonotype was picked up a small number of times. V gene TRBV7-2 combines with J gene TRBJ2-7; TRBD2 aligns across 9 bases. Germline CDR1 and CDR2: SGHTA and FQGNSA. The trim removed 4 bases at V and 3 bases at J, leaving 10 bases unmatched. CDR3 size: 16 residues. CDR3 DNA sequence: TGTGCCAGCAGCTCTAGCGGGAAAACGGGGAACTACGAGCAGTACTTC. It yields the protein CASSSSGKTGNYEQYF. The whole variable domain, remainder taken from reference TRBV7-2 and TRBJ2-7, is GAGVSQSPSNKVTEKGKDVELRCDPISGHTALYWYRQSLGQGLEFLIYFQGNSAPDKSGLPSDRFSAERTGGSVSTLTIQRTQQEDSAVYLCASSSSGKTGNYEQYFGPGTRLTVT.

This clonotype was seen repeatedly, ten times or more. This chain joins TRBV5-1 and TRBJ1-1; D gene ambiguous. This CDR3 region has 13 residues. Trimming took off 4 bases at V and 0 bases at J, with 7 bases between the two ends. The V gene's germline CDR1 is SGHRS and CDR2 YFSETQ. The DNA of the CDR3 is TGCGCCAGCAGCCCCAGAATGAACACTGAAGCTTTCTTT. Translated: CASSPRMNTEAFF. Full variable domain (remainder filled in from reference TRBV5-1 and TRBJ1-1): KAGVTQTPRYLIKTRGQQVTLSCSPISGHRSVSWYQQTPGQGLQFLFEYFSETQRNKGNFPGRFSGRQFSNSRSEMNVSTLELGDSALYLCASSPRMNTEAFFGQGTRLTVV.

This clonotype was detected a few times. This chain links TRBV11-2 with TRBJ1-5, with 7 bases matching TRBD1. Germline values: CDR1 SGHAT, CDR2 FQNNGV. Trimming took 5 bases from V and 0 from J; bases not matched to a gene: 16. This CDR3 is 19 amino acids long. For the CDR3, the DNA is TGTGCCAGCAGCCTATACGGGACAGACCGACCGTATAGCAATCAGCCCCAGCATTTT. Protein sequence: CASSLYGTDRPYSNQPQHF.

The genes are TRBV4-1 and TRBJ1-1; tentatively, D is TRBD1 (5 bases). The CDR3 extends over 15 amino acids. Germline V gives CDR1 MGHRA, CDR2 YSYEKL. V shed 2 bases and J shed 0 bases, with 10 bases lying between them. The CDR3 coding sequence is TGCGCCAGCAGCCAAAACAGGCTTTTGAACACTGAAGCTTTCTTT. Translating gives CASSQNRLLNTEAFF.

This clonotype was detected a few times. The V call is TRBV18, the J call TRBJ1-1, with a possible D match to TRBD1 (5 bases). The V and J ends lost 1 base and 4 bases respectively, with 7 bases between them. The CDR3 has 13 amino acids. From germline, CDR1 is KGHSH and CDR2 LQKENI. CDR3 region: CASSPQGFTEAFF. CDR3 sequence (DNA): TGTGCCAGCTCACCACAGGGGTTCACTGAAGCTTTCTTT.

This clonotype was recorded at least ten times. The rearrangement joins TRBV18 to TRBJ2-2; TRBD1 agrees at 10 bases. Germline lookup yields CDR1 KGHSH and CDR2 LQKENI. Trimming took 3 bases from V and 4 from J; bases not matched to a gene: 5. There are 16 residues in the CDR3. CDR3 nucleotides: TGTGCCAGCTCACCGGCCGGGACAGGGGTCACCGGGGAGCTGTTTTTT. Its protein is CASSPAGTGVTGELFF. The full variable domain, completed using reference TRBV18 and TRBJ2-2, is NAGVMQNPRHLVRRRGQEARLRCSPMKGHSHVYWYRQLPEEGLKFMVYLQKENIIDESGMPKERFSAEFPKEGPSILRIQQVVRGDSAAYFCASSPAGTGVTGELFFGEGSRLTVL.

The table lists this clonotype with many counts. CDR3 amino acids: CASSQTSFRQFF. CDR3 in DNA: TGTGCCAGCAGTCAGACTAGTTTTCGGCAGTTCTTC. The gene calls are TRBV6-2 or TRBV6-3 and TRBJ2-1; D perhaps matches TRBD2 (6 bases). This CDR3 spans 12 amino acids. CDR1 and CDR2 (germline): MNHEY, SVGEGT. Trimming took off 5 bases at V and 12 bases at J, with 14 bases between the two ends.

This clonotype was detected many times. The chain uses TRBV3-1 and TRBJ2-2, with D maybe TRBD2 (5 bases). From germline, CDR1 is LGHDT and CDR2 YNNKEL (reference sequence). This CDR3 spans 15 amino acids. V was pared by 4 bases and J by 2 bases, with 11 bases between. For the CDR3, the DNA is TGTGCCAGCAGCCTCCGGGAATTTAACACCGGGGAGCTGTTTTTT. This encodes CASSLREFNTGELFF.

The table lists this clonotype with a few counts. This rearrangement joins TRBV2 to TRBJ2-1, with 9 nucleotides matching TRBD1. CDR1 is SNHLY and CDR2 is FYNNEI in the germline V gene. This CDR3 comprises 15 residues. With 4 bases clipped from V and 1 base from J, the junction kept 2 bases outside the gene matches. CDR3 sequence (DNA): TGTGCCAGCAGTGGGGACAGGGTTTCCTACAATGAGCAGTTCTTC. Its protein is CASSGDRVSYNEQFF.

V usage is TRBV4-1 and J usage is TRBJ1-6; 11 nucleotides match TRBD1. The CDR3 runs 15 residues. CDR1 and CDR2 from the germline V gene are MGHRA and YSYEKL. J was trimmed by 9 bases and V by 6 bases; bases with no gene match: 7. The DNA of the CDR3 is TGCGCCAGCAGACAGTGGGACAGGGGGAGTTCACCCCTCCACTTT. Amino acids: CASRQWDRGSSPLHF.

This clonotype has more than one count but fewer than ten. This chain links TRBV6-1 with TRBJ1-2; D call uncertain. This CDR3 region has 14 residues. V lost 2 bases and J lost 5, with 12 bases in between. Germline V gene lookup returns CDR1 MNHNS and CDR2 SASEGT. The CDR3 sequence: CASSESIGSYGYTF. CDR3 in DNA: TGTGCCAGCAGTGAATCGATCGGGTCGTATGGCTACACCTTC.